This T cell receptor (beta chain) comes out of a study of beta chain features in type 1 diabetes. Study results and caveats: All four CD4+ subsets from Type 1 diabetes patients carried moderately but significantly shorter TCRB CDR3s.

In regard to this clone: What it recognizes is unknown.

Sequenced material consisted of expressed TCRB transcripts (all of the isolated RNA was reverse transcribed). TCRdb's table, derived via immunoSEQ multiplex PCR, lists solely in-frame clones and lacks some. The table has about 340,000 clones, around 9% seen once. The germline gives CDR1 SQVTM, CDR2 ANQGSEA. Germline trimming cut 4 bases from V and 2 bases from J; bases unmatched to any gene: 3. CDR3 length equals 13 residues. Sampling consisted of one heparinised blood draw per donor, averaging approximately 120 mL. Sequenced: central memory CD4+ T cells from blood. The receptor was derived from a man in his thirties or forties with type 1 diabetes. This sequence joins TRBV29-1 and TRBJ1-1; 8 bases fit TRBD1. CDR3 sequence reads: CSVAPGGNTEAFF. As DNA, the CDR3 is TGCAGCGTTGCTCCAGGGGGCAACACTGAAGCTTTCTTT.